This T cell receptor (beta chain) came from a study of cytomegalovirus exposure and HLA in healthy donors. Vbeta (60) and Jbeta (13) primers were used in the PCR. The repertoire was sequenced with immunoSEQ multiplex PCR; TCRdb's copy has only in-frame clones and lacks some. The table includes approximately 160,000 clones, over 60% detected once. As for this clone: Its antigen remains unidentified.

Study results and caveats: An analysis done earlier found most TCR beta V segments productive about 87% or about 30% of the time. According to the study, some 160 TCR beta chains were cytomegalovirus-associated. Per published reports, the classifier diagnosed cytomegalovirus status with high specificity and sensitivity.

Germline values: CDR1 MDHEN, CDR2 SYDVKM. The CDR3 has 14 residues. With V trimmed by 9 bases and J by 3 bases, 10 bases remained unmatched. The sequenced sample was PBMCs. The chain recombines TRBV28 with TRBJ2-7; 8 bases match TRBD2. This receptor was identified in a female donor in good health and CMV-seronegative. CDR3 in amino acids: CASQAAGGFYEQYF. In nucleotides, the CDR3 is TGTGCCAGTCAGGCGGCGGGAGGCTTCTACGAGCAGTACTTC. Together with reference TRBV28 and TRBJ2-7, the CDR3 gives the full variable domain: DVKVTQSSRYLVKRTGEKVFLECVQDMDHENMFWYRQDPGLGLRLIYFSYDVKMKEKGDIPEGYSVSREKKERFSLILESASTNQTSMYLCASQAAGGFYEQYFGPGTRLTVT.